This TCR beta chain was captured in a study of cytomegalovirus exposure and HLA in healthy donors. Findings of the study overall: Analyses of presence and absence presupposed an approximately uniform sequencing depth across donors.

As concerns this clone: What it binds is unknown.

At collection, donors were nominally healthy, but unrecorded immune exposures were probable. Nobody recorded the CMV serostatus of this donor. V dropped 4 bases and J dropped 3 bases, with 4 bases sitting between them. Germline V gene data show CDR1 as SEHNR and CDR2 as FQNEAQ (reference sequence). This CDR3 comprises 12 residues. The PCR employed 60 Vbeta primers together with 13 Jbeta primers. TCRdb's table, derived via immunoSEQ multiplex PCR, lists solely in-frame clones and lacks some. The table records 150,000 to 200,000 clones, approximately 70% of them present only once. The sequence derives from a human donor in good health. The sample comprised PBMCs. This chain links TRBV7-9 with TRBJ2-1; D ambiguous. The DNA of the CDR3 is TGTGCCAGCAGCTCCATCTACAATGAGCAGTTCTTC. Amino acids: CASSSIYNEQFF.